The 9 T cell receptor beta chains presented below share a single source sample, sequenced in a study of cytomegalovirus exposure and HLA in healthy donors. The PCR had 60 Vbeta and 13 Jbeta primers. Measured with immunoSEQ multiplex PCR; TCRdb has only the in-frame clones, and not every one. The table records about 220,000 clones, 76% of them present only once. The sequencing input was PBMCs. All receptors come from a man younger than 35 in good health and CMV-seronegative.

With regard to this clone: In the same sample, other DNA sequences code for this CDR3. The chain employs TRBV19 and TRBJ2-4; perhaps TRBD1 as D (6 bases). V was clipped by 5 bases and J by 16 bases, with 21 bases between them. The CDR3 covers 13 residues. In germline, CDR1 is LNHDA, CDR2 SQIVND (reference sequence). The CDR3 loop is CASSLLAQGAPYF. The DNA of the CDR3 is TGTGCCAGTAGTCTTCTAGCACAGGGTGCCCCTTACTTC.

V gene TRBV6-1 combines with J gene TRBJ1-5; D unclear. Deletions cut 5 bases from V and 2 bases from J, with 7 bases between. CDR1 is MNHNS, CDR2 SASEGT, per germline. The CDR3 extends over 13 amino acids. The CDR3, as DNA: TGTGCCAGCAGTCCCGAGGGCAATCAGCCCCAGCATTTT. It specifies CASSPEGNQPQHF.

This rearrangement joins TRBV28 to TRBJ2-7; 12 nucleotides match TRBD1. The V and J ends lost 4 bases and 2 bases, in that order; junction bases with no gene match: 6. The CDR3 runs to 16 residues. CDR1 and CDR2 (germline): MDHEN, SYDVKM. Here the CDR3 reads CASSYGTGGNPYEQYF. The CDR3 bases are TGTGCCAGCAGTTACGGGACAGGGGGCAATCCCTACGAGCAGTACTTC. The variable domain in full, with the rest retrieved from reference TRBV28 and TRBJ2-7, is DVKVTQSSRYLVKRTGEKVFLECVQDMDHENMFWYRQDPGLGLRLIYFSYDVKMKEKGDIPEGYSVSREKKERFSLILESASTNQTSMYLCASSYGTGGNPYEQYFGPGTRLTVT.

This clone was recorded a few times. The chain uses TRBV7-6 and TRBJ1-3; D is unresolved. The V and J ends lost 0 bases and 0 bases respectively, with 9 bases between them. Germline V gene sequence: CDR1 SGHVS, CDR2 FNYEAQ. The CDR3 spans 16 residues. This chain's CDR3 is CASSLALLNSGNTIYF. In DNA, the CDR3 is TGTGCCAGCAGCTTAGCGCTCCTAAACTCTGGAAACACCATATATTTT.

This rearrangement joins TRBV5-8 to TRBJ1-3; D is possibly TRBD1 (5 bases). Trimming left V 6 bases short and J 0 bases short, with 13 bases between. This CDR3 is built from 15 residues. CDR1 is SGHTS, CDR2 YDEGEE, per germline. Here the CDR3 DNA reads TGTGCCAGCACAAGGACATTTCGCTCTGGAAACACCATATATTTT. The encoded protein is CASTRTFRSGNTIYF.

This clone has a single count. The V gene is TRBV2, the J gene TRBJ2-5, with 10 bases matching TRBD1. J was trimmed by 6 bases and V by 4 bases; bases with no gene match: 8. CDR3 length: 15 amino acids. Germline V gene data show CDR1 as SNHLY and CDR2 as FYNNEI. The CDR3 DNA reads as TGTGCCAGCAGTGTCGGGACAGGGGTTGTGCAGACCCAGTACTTC. This encodes CASSVGTGVVQTQYF.

The chain combines TRBV30 with TRBJ2-7; unclear D gene. Germline CDR1 reads GTSNPN; CDR2 reads SVGIG (reference sequence). V was clipped by 3 bases and J by 0 bases, with 18 bases between them. CDR3 length: 16 residues. DNA of the CDR3: TGTGCCTGGAGGAAAACCTCACCGGGTAGCTCCTACGAGCAGTACTTC. This encodes CAWRKTSPGSSYEQYF.

The rearrangement links TRBV2 to TRBJ2-3, with a tentative D call TRBD2 (5 bases). The germline V and J ends were trimmed by 11 bases and 2 bases, with 14 bases remaining between them. The V gene's germline CDR1 is SNHLY and CDR2 FYNNEI. This CDR3 is 13 amino acids long. The chain's CDR3 is CASQKRTTDTQYF. The CDR3 nucleotides read TGTGCCTCCCAAAAGCGGACCACAGATACGCAGTATTTT. Looking up the rest from reference TRBV2 and TRBJ2-3 gives the full variable domain: EPEVTQTPSHQVTQMGQEVILRCVPISNHLYFYWYRQILGQKVEFLVSFYNNEISEKSEIFDDQFSVERPDGSNFTLKIRSTKLEDSAMYFCASQKRTTDTQYFGPGTRLTVL.

This clone was counted between two and nine times. The rearrangement links TRBV30 to TRBJ2-1; TRBD1 aligns across 9 bases. This CDR3 contains 13 residues. Germline V gives CDR1 GTSNPN, CDR2 SVGIG (reference sequence). V lost 8 bases to trimming and J lost 6 bases; unmatched junction nucleotides: 8. The CDR3 bases are TGTGCCAGTAACAGGGGGCTAAGCAATGAGCAGTTCTTC. It encodes CASNRGLSNEQFF. Complete variable domain (other parts from reference TRBV30 and TRBJ2-1): SQTIHQWPATLVQPVGSPLSLECTVEGTSNPNLYWYRQAAGRGLQLLFYSVGIGQISSEVPQNLSASRPQDRQFILSSKKLLLSDSGFYLCASNRGLSNEQFFGPGTRLTVL.